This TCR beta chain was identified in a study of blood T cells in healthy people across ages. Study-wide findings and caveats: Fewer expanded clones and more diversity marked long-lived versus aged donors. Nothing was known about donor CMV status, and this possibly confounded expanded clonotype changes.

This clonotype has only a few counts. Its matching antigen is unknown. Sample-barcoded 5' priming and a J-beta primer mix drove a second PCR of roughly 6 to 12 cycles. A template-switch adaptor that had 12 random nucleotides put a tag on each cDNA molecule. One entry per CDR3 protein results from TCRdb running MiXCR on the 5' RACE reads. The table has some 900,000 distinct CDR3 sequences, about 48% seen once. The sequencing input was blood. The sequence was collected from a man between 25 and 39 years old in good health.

In nucleotides, the CDR3 is TGTGCCAGCAGCTCGCCACGGACCCTGTTTGAAGCTTTCTTT. It encodes CASSSPRTLFEAFF. V is TRBV7-2 and J is TRBJ1-1, with no clear D. The V gene's germline CDR1 is SGHTA and CDR2 FQGNSA. The CDR3 sequence is 14 residues long. Between the trimmed V and J ends, which lost 4 bases and 7 bases, there was a span of 16 bases.